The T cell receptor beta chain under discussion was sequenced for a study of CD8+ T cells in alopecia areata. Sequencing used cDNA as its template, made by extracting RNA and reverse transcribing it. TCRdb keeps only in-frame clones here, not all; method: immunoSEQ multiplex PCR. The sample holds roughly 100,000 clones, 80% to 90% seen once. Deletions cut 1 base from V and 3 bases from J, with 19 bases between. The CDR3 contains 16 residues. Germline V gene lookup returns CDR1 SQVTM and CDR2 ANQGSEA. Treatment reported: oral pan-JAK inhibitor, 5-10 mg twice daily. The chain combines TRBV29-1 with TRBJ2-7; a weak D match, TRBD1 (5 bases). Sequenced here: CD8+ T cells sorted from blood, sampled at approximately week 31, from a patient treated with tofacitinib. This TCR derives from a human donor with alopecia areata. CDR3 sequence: CSVEGVATGPGYEQYF. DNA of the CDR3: TGCAGCGTTGAAGGGGTCGCAACAGGACCTGGCTACGAGCAGTACTTC.